Given below is one TCR beta chain in context. The sample belongs to a study of cytomegalovirus exposure and HLA in healthy donors. Use of 60 Vbeta and 13 Jbeta primers characterized the PCR. Produced via immunoSEQ multiplex PCR; TCRdb's table is partial and in-frame only. Among some 200,000 clones, roughly 82% were seen once, and the ten largest hold roughly 2.6%. Unmatched junction bases numbered 7, after V lost 0 bases and J lost 1 base. In germline, CDR1 is SGHRS, CDR2 YFSETQ. This CDR3 region has 16 residues. Sample: PBMCs. The clonotype originates from a woman in her forties or fifties in good health and CMV-seropositive. The J gene is TRBJ2-7, the V gene TRBV5-1, with 7 bases aligning to TRBD1. The CDR3 bases are TGCGCCAGCAGCTTGGGGGGGACAGACTATTCCTACGAGCAGTACTTC. It specifies CASSLGGTDYSYEQYF.